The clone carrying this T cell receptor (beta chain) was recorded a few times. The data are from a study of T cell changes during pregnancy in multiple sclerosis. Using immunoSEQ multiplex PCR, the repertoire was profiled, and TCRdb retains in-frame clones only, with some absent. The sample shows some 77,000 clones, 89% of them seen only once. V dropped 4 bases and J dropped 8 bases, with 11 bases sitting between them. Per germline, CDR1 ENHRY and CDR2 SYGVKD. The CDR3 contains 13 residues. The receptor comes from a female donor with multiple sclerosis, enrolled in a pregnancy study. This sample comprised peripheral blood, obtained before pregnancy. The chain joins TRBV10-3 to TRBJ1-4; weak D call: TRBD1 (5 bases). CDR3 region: CAISAGRREKLFF. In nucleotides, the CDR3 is TGTGCCATCAGTGCAGGGAGGAGGGAAAAACTGTTTTTT.